The 30 T cell receptor beta chains below come from one sample, sequenced in a study of T-cell memory formation after mild COVID-19. TCRdb re-called the 5' RACE reads with MiXCR, one entry per CDR3 protein. The repertoire consists of about half a million distinct CDR3 sequences, with about 20% occurring once and the leading ten covering 9% to 15%. Material: PBMCs or a T cell subset sorted from them (not recorded which). The source of these receptors is an adult woman who had mild COVID-19 (a few samples of this study predate the infection). Cell type and time point are not known.

The chain couples TRBV6-5 to TRBJ1-3, with D hard to call. V dropped 7 bases and J dropped 0 bases, with 16 bases sitting between them. Germline V CDR1 and CDR2: MNHEY, SVGAGI. CDR3 size: 16 residues. The CDR3 region is CASKNDGFNSGNTIYF. Here the CDR3 DNA reads TGTGCCAGCAAAAACGACGGGTTTAACTCTGGAAACACCATATATTTT.

The chain employs TRBV18 and TRBJ1-1; the D is unclear. The CDR3 runs to 16 residues. The V end was cut by 0 bases, the J end by 4 bases, with 15 bases between. Germline V gene data show CDR1 as KGHSH and CDR2 as LQKENI. The CDR3 DNA sequence: TGTGCCAGCTCACCACCGTCTCGGTATGAGGGCACTGAAGCTTTCTTT. Translated, it gives CASSPPSRYEGTEAFF.

This clonotype turned up a few times. This chain joins TRBV6-2 or TRBV6-3 and TRBJ2-1; 14 bases line up with TRBD2. The CDR3 consists of 16 residues. Per the germline V gene, CDR1 is MNHEY and CDR2 is SVGEGT. J lost 6 bases, V lost 6 bases, and 7 bases had no gene match. The CDR3 bases are TGTGCCAGCAGCCTGACTAGCGGGGGGGCTTTCAATGAGCAGTTCTTC. Translated, it gives CASSLTSGGAFNEQFF.

This clonotype was seen only a few times. The J gene is TRBJ2-7, the V gene TRBV7-9, with a weak D call TRBD1 (5 bases). The V gene lost 1 base and the J gene lost 3 bases, with 10 bases spanning the gap. This CDR3 has 14 amino acids. Germline CDR1 reads SEHNR; CDR2 reads FQNEAQ (reference sequence). DNA of the CDR3: TGTGCCAGCAGCTTAGGGGGCCATCTCTACGAGCAGTACTTC. Amino acids: CASSLGGHLYEQYF.

The chain combines TRBV5-6 with TRBJ1-1; 11 bases line up with TRBD1. With V trimmed by 4 bases and J by 5 bases, 10 bases remained unmatched. CDR1 and CDR2 from the germline V gene are SGHDT and YYEEEE. The CDR3 consists of 16 residues. This chain's CDR3 is CASSQGQGAKKTEAFF. The CDR3 DNA sequence: TGTGCCAGCAGCCAAGGACAGGGGGCGAAAAAGACTGAAGCTTTCTTT.

This clonotype was detected only a few times. The chain is built from TRBV4-2 and TRBJ1-2; 8 nucleotides agree with TRBD1. Trimming removed 0 bases from V and 7 bases from J; junction bases left unmatched: 7. The CDR3 covers 15 residues. CDR1 is LGHNA and CDR2 is YNFKEQ in the germline V gene. The CDR3 coding sequence is TGTGCCAGCAGCCAAGAAAGGGGACAGGTCATTGGCTACACCTTC. It yields the protein CASSQERGQVIGYTF.

This sequence joins TRBV7-2 and TRBJ2-7; 7 positions match TRBD1. The CDR3 consists of 14 residues. Germline trimming cut 5 bases from V and 5 bases from J; bases unmatched to any gene: 9. Germline CDR1 SGHTA, CDR2 FQGNSA. CDR3 bases: TGTGCCAGCAGCAAGTCCGGGACAGTCAACGAGCAGTACTTC. Translated: CASSKSGTVNEQYF.

The rearrangement joins TRBV20-1 to TRBJ2-7; maybe TRBD2 (6 bases). The CDR3 is made up of 16 amino acids. The V end lost 0 bases, the J end lost 5 bases, and 20 bases lay between the germline ends. The germline gives CDR1 DFQATT, CDR2 SNEGSKA (reference sequence). This CDR3 reads CSARDRKEGNAHEQYF. The CDR3 bases are TGCAGTGCTAGAGATCGAAAGGAGGGGAATGCCCACGAGCAGTACTTC.

This sequence joins TRBV19 and TRBJ2-7; D is uncertain. This CDR3 region has 13 residues. Trimming stripped 3 bases from V and 3 bases from J, with 9 bases between. Germline assignment: CDR1 LNHDA and CDR2 SQIVND (reference sequence). The CDR3 nucleotides are TGTGCCAGTAGTATGGACGGCTACTACGAGCAGTACTTC. This encodes CASSMDGYYEQYF.

This clonotype has only one observation. The chain employs TRBV5-1 and TRBJ1-1; D is possibly TRBD1 (5 bases). V gave up 0 bases and J gave up 4 bases, with 13 bases separating them. Germline loops: CDR1 SGHRS, CDR2 YFSETQ. This CDR3 contains 15 residues. The CDR3 spells CASSLVGTPSTEAFF. The DNA of the CDR3 is TGCGCCAGCAGCTTGGTGGGGACCCCCTCCACTGAAGCTTTCTTT.

The chain recombines TRBV3-1 with TRBJ2-2; unclear D gene. Germline CDR1 and CDR2: LGHDT and YNNKEL (reference sequence). This CDR3 is 15 amino acids long. Trimming took off 0 bases at V and 0 bases at J, with 5 bases between the two ends. The CDR3 DNA reads as TGTGCCAGCAGCCAAGATGCAGCGAACACCGGGGAGCTGTTTTTT. This sequence encodes CASSQDAANTGELFF. Full variable domain (rest looked up from reference TRBV3-1 and TRBJ2-2): DTAVSQTPKYLVTQMGNDKSIKCEQNLGHDTMYWYKQDSKKFLKIMFSYNNKELIINETVPNRFSPKSPDKAHLNLHINSLELGDSAVYFCASSQDAANTGELFFGEGSRLTVL.

This rearrangement joins TRBV7-6 to TRBJ1-1, with 7 bases identical to TRBD1. From germline, CDR1 is SGHVS and CDR2 FNYEAQ. CDR3 length: 16 residues. V gave up 1 base and J gave up 0 bases; unmatched junction bases: 5. The chain's CDR3 is CASSLGDRAMNTEAFF. The CDR3 region has the DNA TGTGCCAGCAGCTTAGGTGACAGGGCGATGAACACTGAAGCTTTCTTT.

This clonotype was seen only a few times. V usage is TRBV24-1 and J usage is TRBJ1-5; unclear D gene. The V gene's germline CDR1 is KGHDR and CDR2 SFDVKD. This CDR3 has 12 residues. V was trimmed by 5 bases and J by 4 bases, leaving 5 bases between them. DNA of the CDR3: TGTGCCACCAGTGTGGGAAATCAGCCCCAGCATTTT. It yields the protein CATSVGNQPQHF.

The rearrangement joins TRBV10-3 to TRBJ1-5; D unclear. Germline V gives CDR1 ENHRY, CDR2 SYGVKD. Trimming removed 4 bases at V and 0 bases at J, with 4 bases between. The CDR3 length is 13 residues. The CDR3 region has the DNA TGTGCCATCAGTGGGGATAGCAATCAGCCCCAGCATTTT. It yields the protein CAISGDSNQPQHF.

The chain has TRBV6-5 and TRBJ2-3; D is perhaps TRBD1 or TRBD2 (5 bases each). The CDR3 covers 14 residues. V was trimmed by 6 bases and J by 6 bases, leaving 16 bases between them. CDR1 is MNHEY and CDR2 is SVGAGI in the germline V gene. CDR3 nucleotides: TGTGCCAGCAGGCCGGGACCCGGAACGGATACGCAGTATTTT. This gives the protein CASRPGPGTDTQYF.

The chain carries TRBV27 and TRBJ1-1, with D tentatively TRBD1 (6 bases). The CDR3 sequence is 14 residues long. Germline loops: CDR1 MNHEY, CDR2 SMNVEV (reference sequence). The V gene lost 6 bases and the J gene lost 1 base, with 12 bases spanning the gap. The CDR3 DNA sequence: TGTGCCAGCAGATCCCGACAGGAGAACACTGAAGCTTTCTTT. It codes for CASRSRQENTEAFF.

This clonotype was detected a few times. The gene calls are TRBV7-9 and TRBJ1-1; D remains ambiguous. Germline lookup yields CDR1 SEHNR and CDR2 FQNEAQ (reference sequence). The CDR3 contains 12 residues. V lost 2 bases and J lost 6, with 7 bases in between. CDR3 sequence (DNA): TGTGCCAGCAGCTTATATGGGTCTGAAGCTTTCTTT. Protein product: CASSLYGSEAFF.

The genes are TRBV9 and TRBJ2-3; 16 bases line up with TRBD2. Losses at the gene ends were 2 bases for V and 4 bases for J; bases not matched to a gene: 7. Per germline, CDR1 SGDLS and CDR2 YYNGEE. This CDR3 is 18 amino acids long. The CDR3 sequence: CASSVSPGLAGGADTQYF. The CDR3 nucleotides are TGTGCCAGCAGCGTCAGCCCGGGACTAGCGGGGGGGGCAGATACGCAGTATTTT.

The chain carries TRBV5-1 and TRBJ2-2, with 9 nucleotides matching TRBD2. With V trimmed by 6 bases and J by 0 bases, 15 bases remained unmatched. Germline assignment: CDR1 SGHRS and CDR2 YFSETQ. This CDR3 region has 19 residues. CDR3 DNA: TGCGCCAGCAATTCGTTTGGGGCTAGCGGGGAGACGAACACCGGGGAGCTGTTTTTT. Protein: CASNSFGASGETNTGELFF. Looking up the rest from reference TRBV5-1 and TRBJ2-2 gives the full variable domain: KAGVTQTPRYLIKTRGQQVTLSCSPISGHRSVSWYQQTPGQGLQFLFEYFSETQRNKGNFPGRFSGRQFSNSRSEMNVSTLELGDSALYLCASNSFGASGETNTGELFFGEGSRLTVL.

This clonotype was found a few times. This rearrangement joins TRBV5-1 to TRBJ2-4; D may be TRBD2 (6 bases). The V gene's germline CDR1 is SGHRS and CDR2 YFSETQ. V was trimmed by 10 bases and J by 0 bases, leaving 17 bases between them. The CDR3 contains 15 residues. This chain's CDR3 is CASHDAGLAKNIQYF. The DNA for the CDR3 is TGCGCCTCCCACGATGCGGGACTAGCCAAAAACATTCAGTACTTC.

This clonotype has just a few counts. The chain joins TRBV12-3 or TRBV12-4 to TRBJ2-1, with D hard to call. The CDR3 runs 14 residues. V lost 2 bases and J lost 8, with 13 bases in between. The CDR3 region has the DNA TGTGCCAGCAGTTTAAGGGCCGGTTCTTATGAGCAGTTCTTC. It yields the protein CASSLRAGSYEQFF.

The chain has TRBV3-1 and TRBJ2-1; 8 bases match TRBD2. Germline V gene lookup returns CDR1 LGHDT and CDR2 YNNKEL (reference sequence). The length of the CDR3 is 13 residues. V shed 6 bases and J 8 bases; nucleotides not matched to a gene: 6. The CDR3 protein is CASRPGLDDEQFF. The CDR3 DNA is TGTGCCAGCAGACCGGGACTAGATGATGAGCAGTTCTTC.

This clonotype came up a few times. The chain recombines TRBV11-2 with TRBJ2-7; a weak D match, TRBD2 (5 bases). V was pared by 2 bases and J by 2 bases, with 7 bases between. This CDR3 has 13 amino acids. Germline V lookup: CDR1 SGHAT, CDR2 FQNNGV. The CDR3 loop reads CASSLLRAYEQYF. CDR3 nucleotides: TGTGCCAGCAGCTTACTGAGGGCCTACGAGCAGTACTTC. The full variable domain, completed using reference TRBV11-2 and TRBJ2-7, is EAGVAQSPRYKIIEKRQSVAFWCNPISGHATLYWYQQILGQGPKLLIQFQNNGVVDDSQLPKDRFSAERLKGVDSTLKIQPAKLEDSAVYLCASSLLRAYEQYFGPGTRLTVT.

Only a few counts were recorded for this clonotype. The J gene is TRBJ2-7, the V gene TRBV12-3 or TRBV12-4, with D perhaps matching TRBD1 or TRBD2 (5 bases each). The CDR3 is 15 amino acids. Trimming pared 2 bases from V and 0 bases from J, leaving 11 bases between. The CDR3 DNA is TGTGCCAGCAGTTTATTGGGGGTAAGCTCCTACGAGCAGTACTTC. Its translation: CASSLLGVSSYEQYF.

This clonotype was detected only a few times. An end of the junction differs from the germline gene, which may be a read error. The chain employs TRBV5-1 and TRBJ2-3, with unresolved D. The CDR3 runs to 14 residues. Germline assignment: CDR1 SGHRS and CDR2 YFSETQ. The CDR3 protein is CASSLDSFPDKQYF. CDR3 DNA sequence: TGCGCCAGCAGCTTGGACTCCTTCCCAGATAAGCAGTATTTT.

This clonotype was observed a few times. The J gene is TRBJ1-4, the V gene TRBV5-1; 8 nucleotides align to TRBD1. Trimming cost V 0 bases and J 7 bases; bases outside gene matches: 5. The CDR3 loop spans 15 amino acids. Germline CDR1 is SGHRS and CDR2 is YFSETQ. The CDR3 reads CASSLEGRGREKLFF. For the CDR3, the DNA is TGCGCCAGCAGCTTGGAAGGCAGGGGGCGTGAAAAACTGTTTTTT.

J is TRBJ1-2 and V is TRBV6-6; the match to TRBD1 covers 7 bases. The CDR3 loop spans 11 amino acids. V shed 10 bases, J shed 8 bases, and the junction held 7 bases outside the gene matches. CDR1 and CDR2 (germline): MNHNY, SVGAGI (reference sequence). CDR3 sequence reads: CATSDRAGYTF. As DNA, the CDR3 is TGTGCCACTTCAGACAGGGCGGGCTACACCTTC.

The chain has TRBV7-3 and TRBJ2-5; D may correspond to TRBD1 or TRBD2 (5 bases each). The germline CDR1 and CDR2 sequences are SGHTA and FQGTGA. This CDR3 spans 14 amino acids. Trimming left V 5 bases short and J 5 bases short, with 15 bases between. The CDR3 DNA reads TGTGCCAGCAGCCCAGTGGGGGTAGGGGAGACCCAGTACTTC. Translated, it gives CASSPVGVGETQYF.

Concerning this clonotype itself: This may arise from a read error, as a much more abundant clone is one base away. The conserved phenylalanine or tryptophan is not found at the CDR3 terminus, so this likely reflects a read error. The rearrangement uses TRBV5-1 and TRBJ1-1, with TRBD1 as a possible D gene (5 bases). The V end lost 4 bases, the J end lost 3 bases, and 13 bases lay between the germline ends. Germline CDR1 reads SGHRS; CDR2 reads YFSETQ. This CDR3 contains 14 residues. CDR3 amino acids: CASSPISGDTEAFL. CDR3 nucleotides: TGCGCCAGCAGCCCCATTTCGGGGGACACTGAAGCTTTCCTT.

The rearrangement links TRBV11-2 to TRBJ1-3, with D possibly matching TRBD1 (5 bases). This CDR3 is 16 amino acids long. V lost 5 bases and J 0 bases, leaving 14 bases between the germline ends. Germline lookup yields CDR1 SGHAT and CDR2 FQNNGV. The CDR3 sequence is CASSQRGLGSGNTIYF. The CDR3 DNA reads TGTGCCAGCAGCCAACGGGGGTTGGGCTCTGGAAACACCATATATTTT.